The 8 T cell receptor beta chains presented below share a single source sample, sequenced in a study of T-cell reconstitution after alpha-beta-depleted transplantation in children. The TCRbeta library was prepared with unique molecular identifiers. TCRdb fed the PCR reads into MiXCR, producing one record per CDR3 protein. In the table there are 300,000 to 400,000 distinct CDR3 sequences, 13% of which are singletons. This specimen consisted of PBMCs, obtained from the stem cell graft. The receptors shown here come from a human donor who donated a stem cell graft to a child with Fanconi anemia.

Comments on this clonotype: A junction boundary mismatches the germline segment, possibly from a read error. The chain couples TRBV7-2 to TRBJ2-3, with D perhaps matching TRBD1 (5 bases). Germline CDR1 SGHTA, CDR2 FQGNSA. The CDR3 loop spans 11 amino acids. The CDR3 coding sequence is TGTGCCAGCACCTTAACAGGCACGCAGTATTTT. Protein sequence: CASTLTGTQYF.

This clonotype has a handful of counts. The chain uses TRBV10-3 and TRBJ1-1; tentative D call: TRBD1 (6 bases). V lost 10 bases to trimming and J lost 0 bases, with 12 bases between them. In germline, CDR1 is ENHRY, CDR2 SYGVKD. The CDR3 length is 13 residues. This CDR3 is CATIGDMNTEAFF. The CDR3 region has the DNA TGTGCCACGATAGGGGACATGAACACTGAAGCTTTCTTT.

The sample holds many counts of this clonotype. The chain joins TRBV2 to TRBJ1-2, with 7 bases aligning to TRBD1. The CDR3 is 11 residues long. Germline CDR1 is SNHLY and CDR2 is FYNNEI. CDR3 bases: TGTGCAACCCAGGGGGGTGGCGGCTACACCTTC. This sequence encodes CATQGGGGYTF.

This clonotype was seen repeatedly, ten times or more. This chain joins TRBV28 and TRBJ2-1, with 11 nucleotides matching TRBD1. The CDR3 length is 14 residues. The germline gives CDR1 MDHEN, CDR2 SYDVKM. J lost 8 bases, V lost 5 bases, and 5 bases had no gene match. CDR3 sequence reads: CASSPGQGADEQFF. For the CDR3, the DNA is TGTGCCAGCAGTCCCGGACAGGGGGCGGATGAGCAGTTCTTC.

At least ten counts were recorded for this clonotype. The chain recombines TRBV29-1 with TRBJ2-7; TRBD2 agrees at 15 bases. CDR1 SQVTM and CDR2 ANQGSEA come from the germline V gene. J was trimmed by 3 bases and V by 7 bases; bases with no gene match: 13. The CDR3 runs to 17 residues. The CDR3 here is CSAKVPGLAGGLYEQYV. Written as DNA, the CDR3 is TGCAGCGCCAAGGTCCCGGGACTAGCGGGGGGTCTCTACGAGCAGTACGTC.

The CDR3 spells CASSSRDIKQPQHF. The CDR3 DNA reads TGTGCCAGTAGTTCCCGGGACATCAAACAGCCCCAGCATTTT. The rearrangement uses TRBV19 and TRBJ1-5, with D perhaps matching TRBD1 (6 bases). The germline V gene encodes CDR1 LNHDA and CDR2 SQIVND (reference sequence). With 5 bases removed from V and 7 bases from J, the gap between germline ends came to 15 bases. The CDR3 contains 14 residues.

This clonotype was found a few times. The chain has TRBV4-3 and TRBJ2-5, with unresolved D. With 0 bases removed from V and 4 bases from J, the gap between germline ends came to 9 bases. CDR3 length: 14 amino acids. CDR1 and CDR2 from the germline V gene are LGHNA and YSLEER. This CDR3 reads CASSQDFVAETQYF. CDR3 coding DNA: TGCGCCAGCAGCCAAGATTTTGTGGCAGAGACCCAGTACTTC.

The chain combines TRBV27 with TRBJ2-2; D tentatively reads TRBD1 or TRBD2 (5 bases each). Trimming removed 4 bases from V and 6 bases from J, with 15 bases in between. The CDR3 extends over 15 amino acids. In germline, CDR1 is MNHEY, CDR2 SMNVEV (reference sequence). The CDR3 region has the DNA TGTGCCAGCAGTTCCCCTGGTCAGGGAGCCGGGGAGCTGTTTTTT. Its protein product is CASSSPGQGAGELFF.